This T cell receptor (beta chain) was recovered during a study of blood T cells in healthy people across ages. Individuals who donated were healthy Caucasians from Russia aged roughly 6 to 100. RNA extraction gave at least 5 micrograms of total RNA per sample. The V and J ends lost 5 bases and 4 bases respectively, with 17 bases between them. This CDR3 contains 15 residues. Per germline, CDR1 SGHAT and CDR2 FQNNGV. A second PCR of about 6 to 12 cycles used a sample-barcoded 5' primer and a J-beta primer mix. Every single cDNA molecule received a tag from a template-switch adaptor with 12 random nucleotides. TCRdb re-analysed the 5' RACE reads in MiXCR, keeping a single row per CDR3 protein. The table includes roughly 1,800,000 distinct CDR3 sequences, 40% to 55% detected once. Whole-study findings and limits: Fewer expanded clones and more diversity marked long-lived versus aged donors.

To note about this clonotype: Its specificity is unknown.

The chain is built from TRBV11-2 and TRBJ1-1; D might be TRBD1 (6 bases). The source is a middle-aged woman in good health. The material sequenced was blood. The CDR3 spells CASSEELGGATEAFF. The DNA of the CDR3 is TGTGCCAGCAGCGAAGAGTTGGGGGGGGCCACTGAAGCTTTCTTT.